Following are 2 T cell receptor beta chains from one sample sequenced in a study of T cells in localized non-small cell lung cancer. Assay: immunoSEQ multiplex PCR; the TCRdb copy retains only in-frame clones and omits some. The sample shows 45,000 to 65,000 clones, 70% to 90% of them seen only once. The sample in question was peripheral blood, obtained before any cancer treatment. These receptors all come from a man aged 40-75 years with stage I squamous cell lung carcinoma.

V gene TRBV11-2 combines with J gene TRBJ2-7; tentatively, D is TRBD2 (5 bases). V shed 3 bases and J shed 6 bases, with 18 bases lying between them. The germline V gene has CDR1 SGHAT and CDR2 FQNNGV. CDR3 length: 15 amino acids. The CDR3 sequence: CASSFQATRGAEQYF. The CDR3, as DNA: TGTGCCAGCAGCTTCCAGGCCACACGGGGAGCCGAGCAGTACTTC.

V and J are TRBV18 and TRBJ2-4; D is unresolved. The CDR3 totals 14 residues. The germline gives CDR1 KGHSH, CDR2 LQKENI. V lost 5 bases and J lost 5, with 13 bases in between. As DNA, the CDR3 is TGTGCCAGCTCAGGGTCGGGTAACGAAAACATTCAGTACTTC. Protein product: CASSGSGNENIQYF.